These T cell receptor beta chains were read from a single sample in a study of Ad26.COV2.S vaccination and SARS-CoV-2 variants. Data came from immunoSEQ multiplex PCR; TCRdb stores just in-frame clones and leaves some out. Of 100,000 or so clones listed, roughly 80% are singletons. Sequencing used peripheral blood, obtained after recovery from COVID-19. All receptors come from a human donor who had recovered from COVID-19. The conserved cysteine and the conserved F or W are not part of the CDR3 here.

>TRBV29-1|TRBJ1-1
SAEAGSGTEAF
>TRBV2|TRBJ1-4
ASSEQSANEKLF
>TRBV11-2|TRBJ1-5
ASSPRAGLEEPQH
>TRBV2|TRBJ2-7
ASSELGGQAVEQY
>TRBV7-6|TRBJ2-5
ASSAYETQY
>TRBV19|TRBJ1-2
ASKGQGMDGYT
>TRBV11-2|-
ASSLEWSSYEQY
>TRBV15|TRBJ2-7
ATSRDREGEQY
>TRBV5-1|TRBJ1-4
ASSRQGEDEKLF
>TRBV6-4|TRBJ2-2
ASSASGENTGELF
>TRBV5-3|TRBJ2-5
ARSREKGRDRPVETQY
>TRBV6-1|TRBJ2-3
ASSESGTGGKDTQY
>TRBV9|TRBJ2-5
ASSVQASGGRETQY
>TRBV28|TRBJ2-7
ASGRGPYEQY
>TRBV5-6|TRBJ2-7
ASSSYGEQY
>TRBV19|TRBJ1-5
AGSWVGNQPQH
>TRBV5-1|TRBJ1-1
ASSPGTGPAFEAF
>TRBV2|TRBJ2-7
ASSFWGGAGSEQY
>TRBV6-1|TRBJ1-1
ASSYNRADTEAF
>TRBV7-6|TRBJ1-1
ASSPRDRGEAF
>TRBV28|TRBJ1-1
ASSSPQNTEAF
>TRBV25-1|TRBJ2-5
ASSGDRGETQY
>TRBV5-5|TRBJ1-5
ASSLVALTGNQPQH
>TRBV28|TRBJ1-4
ASRRAGAGEKLF
>TRBV19|TRBJ1-5
ASNLDGDYNQPQH
>TRBV28|TRBJ2-5
ASSPDLGGETQY
>TRBV29-1|TRBJ2-1
SVTGAIWNEQF
>TRBV19|TRBJ2-7
ASSVWGGQEQY